A single TCR beta chain is shown here with its context. Its antigen is unknown. The donors gave bone marrow, and they were healthy. The CDR3 totals 15 residues. Germline V gives CDR1 MNHEY, CDR2 SVGAGI. J was trimmed by 4 bases and V by 6 bases; bases with no gene match: 9. Primers included in the PCR were 60 Vbeta and 13 Jbeta primers. Only in-frame clones appear in the TCRdb table, and some are missing; sequencing was by immunoSEQ multiplex PCR. Seen here are 100,000 to 150,000 clones, approximately 74% observed once, and the top ten hold about 7.3%. The sample comes from a study of cytomegalovirus exposure and HLA in healthy donors. Study-wide findings and caveats: Analyses of presence and absence presupposed an approximately uniform sequencing depth across donors. Researchers left out some V segments, among them TRBV6-2 and TRBV6-3, as indistinguishable. It was likely that a cluster of highly shared sequence variants was a sequencing artifact.

The genes are TRBV6-5 and TRBJ1-1; 9 bases are shared with TRBD1. Sequencing was carried out using PBMCs. This TCR was recovered from a male donor in good health and CMV-seronegative. CDR3 in amino acids: CASRPGTGSFTEAFF. CDR3 nucleotides: TGTGCCAGCAGGCCTGGGACAGGGTCTTTCACTGAAGCTTTCTTT.